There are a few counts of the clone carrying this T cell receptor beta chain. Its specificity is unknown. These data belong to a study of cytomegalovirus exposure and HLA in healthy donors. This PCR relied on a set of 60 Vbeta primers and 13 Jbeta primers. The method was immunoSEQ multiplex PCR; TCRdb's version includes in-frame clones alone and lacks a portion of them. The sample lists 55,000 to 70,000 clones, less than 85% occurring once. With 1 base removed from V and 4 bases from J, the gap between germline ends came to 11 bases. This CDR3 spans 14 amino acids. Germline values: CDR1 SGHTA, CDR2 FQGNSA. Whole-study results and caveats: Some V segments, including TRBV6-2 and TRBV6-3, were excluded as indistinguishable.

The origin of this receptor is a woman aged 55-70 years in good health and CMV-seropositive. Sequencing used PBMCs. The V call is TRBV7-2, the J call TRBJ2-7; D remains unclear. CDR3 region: CASSLGAGSYEQYF. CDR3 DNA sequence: TGTGCCAGCAGCTTAGGGGCAGGCTCTTACGAGCAGTACTTC.